This T cell receptor (beta chain) was obtained from a study of blood T cell repertoires in COVID-19. The overall study: The origin of the acute and convalescent COVID-19 samples was the United States, Italy and Spain. The cDNA or gDNA used as material had been derived from T cells, B-cell-depleted T cells, or PBMCs.

Original processing methods: Amplifying reference gene primers gave estimates of nucleated cell counts. Sequencing used immunoSEQ multiplex PCR; TCRdb keeps in-frame clones, though not all of them. Clonal size and the V and J genes are those of that table, whereas D and trimming came from the DNA. The sample includes about 97,000 clones, about 87% of them seen just once. The V and J ends lost 3 bases and 0 bases respectively, with 9 bases between them. Germline CDR1 is MDHEN and CDR2 is SYDVKM. The CDR3 is 15 amino acids. Input material: peripheral blood. The TCR comes from a man aged 50-60 years with active or convalescent COVID-19. J is TRBJ1-3 and V is TRBV28; the D is unclear. The CDR3 protein is CASSFPTNSGNTIYF. The DNA for the CDR3 is TGTGCCAGCAGTTTCCCCACTAACTCTGGAAACACCATATATTTT.